The T cell receptor beta chain under discussion was sequenced for a study of technical replicates of blood from a few donors. CDR3 length equals 13 residues. Per germline, CDR1 SGHNT and CDR2 YYREEE (reference sequence). Trimming pared 4 bases from V and 5 bases from J, leaving 11 bases between. Method: immunoSEQ multiplex PCR; TCRdb's copy keeps in-frame clones and lacks some. The table includes 65,000 to 90,000 clones, around nine tenths detected once. This clone was picked up one time. The chain carries TRBV5-4 and TRBJ2-3, with D uncertain. Sequenced input: PBMCs. The TCR originated in a human donor in good health. Some clones in this sample may be carry-over from other donors' samples. CDR3 sequence reads: CASSVRAGDTQYF. The CDR3 DNA reads TGTGCCAGCAGCGTCAGAGCAGGAGATACGCAGTATTTT. The full variable domain, in which reference TRBV5-4 and TRBJ2-3 provide the parts outside the CDR3, is ETGVTQSPTHLIKTRGQQVTLRCSSQSGHNTVSWYQQALGQGPQFIFQYYREEENGRGNFPPRFSGLQFPNYSSELNVNALELDDSALYLCASSVRAGDTQYFGPGTRLTVL.